Listed below are T cell receptor beta chains from one sample, sequenced in a study of post-analysis software for immune sequencing data. TCRdb itself ran the PCR reads through MiXCR, one entry per CDR3 protein. The sample carries around 260,000 distinct CDR3 sequences, 30% to 45% recorded once. Sequencing input: blood. These receptors came from a girl aged 10 to 17 with multiple sclerosis. CDR3s include the opening cysteine and the closing phenylalanine or tryptophan. The order of the fields is CDR3 DNA, CDR3 protein, clone size, D gene, J gene, V gene. D genes are given only for firm matches. Rows may omit the clone size; those that give it use once, few, many or a size class.

CDR3nt: TGTGCCAGCAGCTTGACGGCCTCCCTCACAGATACGCAGTATTTT
CDR3aa: CASSLTASLTDTQYF
abundance: once
d_gene: -
j_gene: TRBJ2-3
v_gene: TRBV5-6

CDR3nt: TGCAGTGTTTCGGTGGGGAACATGAACACTGAAGCTTTCTTT
CDR3aa: CSVSVGNMNTEAFF
abundance: many
d_gene: -
j_gene: TRBJ1-1
v_gene: TRBV29-1

CDR3nt: TGCGCCAGCAGCGGCGAAGGCGCAACTAATGAAAAACTGTTTTTT
CDR3aa: CASSGEGATNEKLFF
abundance: many
d_gene: -
j_gene: TRBJ1-4
v_gene: TRBV5-1

CDR3nt: TGTGCCAGCAGTTCCTCGGGACGACTCTCCCTATTTAACTATGGCTACACCTTC
CDR3aa: CASSSSGRLSLFNYGYTF
abundance: -
d_gene: -
j_gene: TRBJ1-2
v_gene: TRBV28

CDR3nt: TGCAGCGTTGAAGATCGGCAGGCCTACGAGCAGTACTTC
CDR3aa: CSVEDRQAYEQYF
abundance: -
d_gene: -
j_gene: TRBJ2-7
v_gene: TRBV29-1

CDR3nt: TGCAGCGTTGAAGAGTGGGGGGGGGTGGGAACTGAAGCTTTCTTT
CDR3aa: CSVEEWGGVGTEAFF
abundance: -
d_gene: -
j_gene: TRBJ1-1
v_gene: TRBV29-1

CDR3nt: TGTGCCAGCTCACCATCGGGGGCAGCTCAGCCCCAGCATTTT
CDR3aa: CASSPSGAAQPQHF
abundance: many
d_gene: -
j_gene: TRBJ1-5
v_gene: TRBV18

CDR3nt: TGTGCCAGCAGTTTAACCTGGAGAGTCCAGCGGGGGGGCCTGGTGGGTCTCAATGAGCAGTTCTTC
CDR3aa: CASSLTWRVQRGGLVGLNEQFF
abundance: many
d_gene: TRBD2
j_gene: TRBJ2-1
v_gene: TRBV27

CDR3nt: TGCGCCAGCAGCTTGGCCGGACAGGGCCGGGGGGCCCCTGAAGCTTTCTTT
CDR3aa: CASSLAGQGRGAPEAFF
abundance: many
d_gene: TRBD1
j_gene: TRBJ1-1
v_gene: TRBV5-1

CDR3nt: TGCAGTGCTAGAGAGGATGGGTATTTATATCAACCCCTGCATTTT
CDR3aa: CSAREDGYLYQPLHF
abundance: -
d_gene: -
j_gene: TRBJ1-5
v_gene: TRBV20-1

CDR3nt: TGTGCCAGCAGCTTGGCCGGGGGACAGACAGATACGCAGTATTTT
CDR3aa: CASSLAGGQTDTQYF
abundance: many
d_gene: -
j_gene: TRBJ2-3
v_gene: TRBV5-6

CDR3nt: TGTGCCATCAGTGGGACAGGGGACACCGGGGAGCTGTTTTTT
CDR3aa: CAISGTGDTGELFF
abundance: -
d_gene: TRBD1
j_gene: TRBJ2-2
v_gene: TRBV10-3

CDR3nt: TGCAGTGCTAGAGACGGGACTAGCGGCTACAATGAGCAGTTCTTC
CDR3aa: CSARDGTSGYNEQFF
abundance: many
d_gene: TRBD2
j_gene: TRBJ2-1
v_gene: TRBV20-1

CDR3nt: TGTGCCAGCAGCTTAGCTGGGGGCGGAGGGGTGACCTACGAGCAGTACTTC
CDR3aa: CASSLAGGGGVTYEQYF
abundance: many
d_gene: -
j_gene: TRBJ2-7
v_gene: TRBV7-9

CDR3nt: TGTGCCAGCAGTACCATGAACACCGGGGAGCTGTTTTTT
CDR3aa: CASSTMNTGELFF
abundance: -
d_gene: -
j_gene: TRBJ2-2
v_gene: TRBV28

CDR3nt: TGTGCCAGCAGCCAAAAGGCTTCTATGAGTGAGCAGTTCTTC
CDR3aa: CASSQKASMSEQFF
abundance: once
d_gene: -
j_gene: TRBJ2-1
v_gene: TRBV11-2

CDR3nt: TGCAGTGCTAGAGATTCGACTAGCGGGGACACCGGGGAGCTGTTTTTT
CDR3aa: CSARDSTSGDTGELFF
abundance: -
d_gene: TRBD2
j_gene: TRBJ2-2
v_gene: TRBV20-1

CDR3nt: TGTGCCAGCAGTTACGGCGGGGGTTCCTACAATGAGCAGTTCTTC
CDR3aa: CASSYGGGSYNEQFF
abundance: many
d_gene: TRBD2
j_gene: TRBJ2-1
v_gene: TRBV6-6

CDR3nt: TGCAGCGTTGATGACCGGTTGAACACCGGGGAGCTGTTTTTT
CDR3aa: CSVDDRLNTGELFF
abundance: few
d_gene: -
j_gene: TRBJ2-2
v_gene: TRBV29-1

CDR3nt: TGCGCCAGCAGCCAACAACTAACGGGGGGGCCGACAGATACGCAGTATTTT
CDR3aa: CASSQQLTGGPTDTQYF
abundance: many
d_gene: TRBD2
j_gene: TRBJ2-3
v_gene: TRBV4-1

CDR3nt: TGTGCCAGCAGCTTAGAGGTGGGCAGGGGGTCCAAAAACATTCAGTACTTC
CDR3aa: CASSLEVGRGSKNIQYF
abundance: many
d_gene: TRBD1
j_gene: TRBJ2-4
v_gene: TRBV7-2

CDR3nt: TGCGCCAGCAGCCTTAACCTAGCGTACGAGCAGTACTTC
CDR3aa: CASSLNLAYEQYF
abundance: many
d_gene: -
j_gene: TRBJ2-7
v_gene: TRBV4-1

CDR3nt: TGCAGTGCTAGGGACCAGGGAGATAACACTGAAGCTTTCTTT
CDR3aa: CSARDQGDNTEAFF
abundance: -
d_gene: -
j_gene: TRBJ1-1
v_gene: TRBV20-1

CDR3nt: TGTGCCAGCAGCCAAGAAGGGACAGGGGGCACTGAAGCTTTCTTT
CDR3aa: CASSQEGTGGTEAFF
abundance: few
d_gene: TRBD1
j_gene: TRBJ1-1
v_gene: TRBV3-1

CDR3nt: TGTGCCAGCAGCGTAGTGGGACTCCGAAAAGAGACCCAGTACTTC
CDR3aa: CASSVVGLRKETQYF
abundance: -
d_gene: -
j_gene: TRBJ2-5
v_gene: TRBV9

CDR3nt: TGCGCCAGCAGCTTGGAGACAGGAGGCAATGAGCAGTTCTTC
CDR3aa: CASSLETGGNEQFF
abundance: many
d_gene: -
j_gene: TRBJ2-1
v_gene: TRBV5-1

CDR3nt: TGTGCCAGCAGCCACCGTAGCCCCGGGAGTGGGGTGAACACTGAAGCTTTCTTT
CDR3aa: CASSHRSPGSGVNTEAFF
abundance: few
d_gene: -
j_gene: TRBJ1-1
v_gene: TRBV12-3/TRBV12-4

CDR3nt: TGTGCCAGCAGCGCCCTCCTACTACCGAGCACAGATACGCAGTATTTT
CDR3aa: CASSALLLPSTDTQYF
abundance: -
d_gene: -
j_gene: TRBJ2-3
v_gene: TRBV7-3

CDR3nt: TGCGCCAGCAGCCAAGACAGACTAGCGTGGGGAGAACGGCAGTTCTTC
CDR3aa: CASSQDRLAWGERQFF
abundance: many
d_gene: TRBD2
j_gene: TRBJ2-1
v_gene: TRBV4-1

CDR3nt: TGCGCCAGCAGCGCGGGGGTTCCCGGGAGCGAGCAGTACTTC
CDR3aa: CASSAGVPGSEQYF
abundance: -
d_gene: TRBD2
j_gene: TRBJ2-7
v_gene: TRBV5-1

CDR3nt: TGTGCCCGCCCCTCGGGGATACCCTCTGGGGCCAACGTCCTGACTTTC
CDR3aa: CARPSGIPSGANVLTF
abundance: many
d_gene: -
j_gene: TRBJ2-6
v_gene: TRBV12-1

CDR3nt: TGCGCCAGCAGCTTGGAGGCCAGACAAGAGACCCAGTACTTC
CDR3aa: CASSLEARQETQYF
abundance: many
d_gene: -
j_gene: TRBJ2-5
v_gene: TRBV5-1

CDR3nt: TGTGCCAGCAGTCCCCCCGGCGGGGGGGAGGGCACAGATACGCAGTATTTT
CDR3aa: CASSPPGGGEGTDTQYF
abundance: few
d_gene: TRBD2
j_gene: TRBJ2-3
v_gene: TRBV28

CDR3nt: TGCAGCGTTGACACAGACCCGGATGAGCAGTTCTTC
CDR3aa: CSVDTDPDEQFF
abundance: -
d_gene: -
j_gene: TRBJ2-1
v_gene: TRBV29-1

CDR3nt: TGTGCCAGCAGCCCATATTCCGGGACGGTCACAGATACGCAGTATTTT
CDR3aa: CASSPYSGTVTDTQYF
abundance: -
d_gene: -
j_gene: TRBJ2-3
v_gene: TRBV7-6

CDR3nt: TGTGCCAGCAGCCCCGTGCGTGCACTAGCGGGAGGGGACAATGAGCAGTTCTTC
CDR3aa: CASSPVRALAGGDNEQFF
abundance: many
d_gene: TRBD2
j_gene: TRBJ2-1
v_gene: TRBV7-3

CDR3nt: TGCGCCAGCAACCATAGCGGGTTAACCTACGAGCAGTACTTC
CDR3aa: CASNHSGLTYEQYF
abundance: once
d_gene: TRBD2
j_gene: TRBJ2-7
v_gene: TRBV5-1

CDR3nt: TGTGCCAGCAGCTCAGCGGGGGCGACAGATACGCAGTATTTT
CDR3aa: CASSSAGATDTQYF
abundance: many
d_gene: TRBD2
j_gene: TRBJ2-3
v_gene: TRBV7-9

CDR3nt: TGTGCCAGCAGCTTAACCGGGACAGGGGGCCGCGACACCGGGGAGCTGTTTTTT
CDR3aa: CASSLTGTGGRDTGELFF
abundance: -
d_gene: TRBD1
j_gene: TRBJ2-2
v_gene: TRBV5-5

CDR3nt: TGTGCCACCAGCATAGAACTAGCGGGGGTCGGAAATGAGCAGTTCTTC
CDR3aa: CATSIELAGVGNEQFF
abundance: many
d_gene: TRBD2
j_gene: TRBJ2-1
v_gene: TRBV15

CDR3nt: TGCGCCAGCAGCTTGGTACTAGCGGCCCCAGATACGCAGTATTTT
CDR3aa: CASSLVLAAPDTQYF
abundance: -
d_gene: TRBD2
j_gene: TRBJ2-3
v_gene: TRBV5-1

CDR3nt: TGTGCCAGCAGCCTAGGACAGGGCCGTTCACCCCTCCACTTT
CDR3aa: CASSLGQGRSPLHF
abundance: few
d_gene: TRBD1
j_gene: TRBJ1-6
v_gene: TRBV5-4

CDR3nt: TGTGCCAGCTCACCACAGAGCACAGATACGCAGTATTTT
CDR3aa: CASSPQSTDTQYF
abundance: few
d_gene: -
j_gene: TRBJ2-3
v_gene: TRBV18

CDR3nt: TGTGCCAGCAGCCCCAGGGCGACTGAAGCTTTCTTT
CDR3aa: CASSPRATEAFF
abundance: few
d_gene: -
j_gene: TRBJ1-1
v_gene: TRBV9

CDR3nt: TGCGCCAGCAGCCAATATGAGCGGAGCTCCTACGAGCAGTACTTC
CDR3aa: CASSQYERSSYEQYF
abundance: -
d_gene: -
j_gene: TRBJ2-7
v_gene: TRBV4-1